The rows below give T cell receptor beta chains drawn from one sample of a study of regulatory T cells in long-lasting Graves disease. TCRdb analysed the multiplex PCR reads with MiXCR anew, one entry per CDR3 protein. The sample has 300,000 to 400,000 distinct CDR3 sequences, 16% seen once. These data also formed part of another study, on T cells in Graves' hyperthyroidism and ophthalmopathy.

The specimen was peripheral blood mononuclear cells (PBMCs), collected at new diagnosis, from a patient treated with antithyroid drugs. These receptors were obtained from a man aged 35 to 55 with Graves disease. CDR3s include the opening cysteine and the closing phenylalanine or tryptophan. The D gene is left open where the match is weak. A clone size is listed for some rows: how often the clone was seen (once, few, many), or a class if it is expanded.

- TRBJ2-7 TRBV20-1 TRBD2 CSAPDPSGGRDYEQYF TGCAGTGCCCCGGACCCCAGCGGGGGGCGGGATTACGAGCAGTACTTC
once TRBJ2-7 TRBV5-4 TRBD1 CASSLVGQGFYEQYF TGTGCCAGCAGCTTGGTGGGACAGGGGTTTTACGAGCAGTACTTC
many TRBJ2-3 TRBV20-1 TRBD2 CSASPWAAGGITDTQYF TGCAGTGCTAGTCCCTGGGCAGCGGGGGGTATCACAGATACGCAGTATTTT
- TRBJ2-1 TRBV5-1 - CASSLAKTASSYNEQFF TGCGCCAGCAGCTTGGCCAAGACAGCGTCCTCCTACAATGAGCAGTTCTTC
many TRBJ2-7 TRBV11-2 TRBD1 CASRFFGQASSYEQYF TGTGCCAGCAGGTTCTTCGGACAGGCGAGCTCCTACGAGCAGTACTTC
many TRBJ1-2 TRBV6-1 - CASSENGQLNYGYTF TGTGCCAGCAGTGAAAATGGACAGCTAAACTATGGCTACACCTTC
many TRBJ1-1 TRBV6-1 - CASSKHELITEAFF TGTGCCAGCAGTAAACATGAGTTGATCACTGAAGCTTTCTTT
many TRBJ2-7 TRBV4-1 - CASSQFSGTKYF TGCGCCAGCAGCCAATTTTCAGGGACAAAGTACTTC
many TRBJ2-5 TRBV29-1 - CSVETPALLQGNWETQYF TGCAGCGTTGAGACCCCAGCACTACTACAGGGTAATTGGGAGACCCAGTACTTC
many TRBJ2-7 TRBV18 - CASSPPWDGEQYF TGTGCCAGCTCACCACCGTGGGATGGCGAGCAGTACTTC
- TRBJ2-1 TRBV28 - CASRANEQFF TGTGCCAGCAGAGCGAATGAGCAGTTCTTC
- TRBJ2-1 TRBV6-1 - CASSGTAWQFF TGTGCCAGCAGTGGGACTGCTTGGCAGTTCTTC
many TRBJ1-2 TRBV6-2/TRBV6-3 - CASSYLLRVNHGYTF TGTGCCAGCAGTTACCTGCTTCGGGTTAATCACGGCTACACCTTC
- TRBJ2-1 TRBV3-1 TRBD2 CASSRRGVYNEQFF TGTGCCAGCAGCCGGCGGGGGGTCTACAATGAGCAGTTCTTC
many TRBJ1-6 TRBV6-2/TRBV6-3 - CASSYRPDRPNSPLHF TGTGCCAGCAGTTACCGCCCCGACAGGCCGAATTCACCCCTCCACTTT
few TRBJ2-7 TRBV4-2 TRBD2 CASSQGPSGGKMHEQYF TGTGCCAGCAGCCAAGGGCCTAGCGGGGGGAAGATGCACGAGCAGTACTTC
many TRBJ1-5 TRBV20-1 TRBD1 CSARRDRESGQPQHF TGCAGTGCTAGGAGGGACAGGGAGAGCGGTCAGCCCCAGCATTTT
- TRBJ1-3 TRBV7-9 TRBD1 CASSQTGGWGNTIYF TGTGCCAGCAGCCAAACAGGGGGATGGGGAAACACCATATATTTT
few TRBJ2-1 TRBV6-1 TRBD2 CASSEHLAGGGYEQFF TGTGCCAGCAGTGAACACCTAGCGGGGGGGGGGTATGAGCAGTTCTTC
- TRBJ2-3 TRBV6-2/TRBV6-3 TRBD2 CASRLAGEGTDTQYF TGTGCCAGCAGGCTAGCGGGGGAGGGCACAGATACGCAGTATTTT
few TRBJ1-5 TRBV20-1 - CSARRVGQGGNQPQHF TGCAGTGCTAGACGGGTCGGTCAGGGTGGCAATCAGCCCCAGCATTTT
- TRBJ1-6 TRBV30 - CAWRTEYNSPLHF TGTGCCTGGAGGACCGAATATAATTCACCCCTCCACTTT
few TRBJ2-1 TRBV11-2 - CASSLLGRSDNEQFF TGTGCCAGCAGCTTATTGGGACGAAGCGACAATGAGCAGTTCTTC
many TRBJ1-5 TRBV5-1 - CASSLVPGVNQPQHF TGCGCCAGCAGCTTGGTTCCAGGAGTAAATCAGCCCCAGCATTTT
- TRBJ2-7 TRBV30 TRBD2 CARSGLAGYEQYF TGTGCCCGCTCCGGGCTAGCGGGCTACGAGCAGTACTTC
few TRBJ2-2 TRBV5-1 - CASSLDGGANGELFF TGCGCCAGCAGCTTGGACGGGGGAGCTAACGGGGAGCTGTTTTTT
many TRBJ2-5 TRBV12-3/TRBV12-4 - CASSLLAQETQYF TGTGCCAGCAGTTTATTAGCGCAAGAGACCCAGTACTTC
- TRBJ1-1 TRBV6-1 - CASRTISLAVNTEAFF TGTGCCAGCAGGACTATATCTCTAGCTGTGAACACTGAAGCTTTCTTT
many TRBJ1-5 TRBV24-1 - CATSDLVGRNQPQHF TGTGCCACCAGTGATCTTGTGGGCCGCAATCAGCCCCAGCATTTT
many TRBJ1-5 TRBV28 TRBD1 CASSPPRQGVQPQHF TGTGCCAGCAGTCCCCCCCGACAGGGAGTTCAGCCCCAGCATTTT
few TRBJ1-5 TRBV12-3/TRBV12-4 - CASSLGNSNQPQHF TGTGCCAGCAGTTTGGGAAATAGCAATCAGCCCCAGCATTTT
few TRBJ1-4 TRBV29-1 - CSVEGEVREKLFF TGCAGCGTTGAAGGCGAAGTCCGGGAAAAACTGTTTTTT
many TRBJ2-7 TRBV28 TRBD1 CASSSIDGQGYEQYF TGTGCCAGCAGTTCGATCGACGGACAGGGCTACGAGCAGTACTTC
many TRBJ2-7 TRBV6-1 - CAVRLNILDEQYF TGTGCCGTTAGGTTGAATATCCTCGACGAGCAGTACTTC
many TRBJ2-7 TRBV11-3 - CASSLDIPPWGSYEQYF TGTGCCAGCAGCTTAGACATTCCGCCGTGGGGGAGCTACGAGCAGTACTTC
- TRBJ2-1 TRBV28 TRBD2 CAITPGLAGTWEQFF TGTGCCATTACACCGGGACTAGCGGGAACCTGGGAGCAGTTCTTC
many TRBJ2-1 TRBV28 - CASSLIGDGYNEQFF TGTGCCAGCAGTTTGATTGGGGACGGCTACAATGAGCAGTTCTTC
- TRBJ1-1 TRBV18 - CASSPNVDTGEAFF TGTGCCAGCTCACCAAATGTGGACACCGGGGAAGCTTTCTTT
- TRBJ2-5 TRBV20-1 - CSARDYSEETQYF TGCAGTGCTAGAGATTACTCTGAGGAGACCCAGTACTTC
- TRBJ1-1 TRBV20-1 - CSASEMNTEAFF TGCAGTGCTAGTGAGATGAACACTGAAGCTTTCTTT
- TRBJ2-2 TRBV14 - CASSLRGSLSAGELFF TGTGCCAGCAGCCTCAGGGGTTCCCTTTCCGCCGGGGAGCTGTTTTTT
- TRBJ2-7 TRBV3-1 TRBD1 CASSQTGYYEQYF TGTGCCAGCAGCCAGACAGGGTACTACGAGCAGTACTTC
many TRBJ2-7 TRBV2 - CASSRVYGANEQYF TGTGCCAGCAGTAGGGTTTACGGGGCCAACGAGCAGTACTTC
few TRBJ2-1 TRBV10-1 TRBD2 CASSVVREGGYQFF TGCGCCAGCAGTGTTGTCAGGGAGGGAGGTTATCAGTTCTTC
few TRBJ2-7 TRBV20-1 TRBD1 CSARGQGGEQYF TGCAGTGCTAGAGGACAGGGTGGCGAGCAGTACTTC
many TRBJ2-2 TRBV7-2 - CASSPGFAGGTGELFF TGTGCCAGCAGCCCGGGGTTCGCTGGGGGAACCGGGGAGCTGTTTTTT
- TRBJ1-1 TRBV5-4 - CASSLGGPLNTEAFF TGTGCCAGCAGCTTGGGGGGCCCGTTGAACACTGAAGCTTTCTTT
- TRBJ1-4 TRBV5-1 - CASSTNPGRSNEKLFF TGCGCCAGCAGCACAAACCCGGGACGGAGTAATGAAAAACTGTTTTTT
few TRBJ1-2 TRBV7-2 TRBD1 CASPRDRAGDGYTF TGTGCCAGCCCTAGGGACAGGGCGGGAGATGGCTACACCTTC